The 22 T cell receptor beta chains below all came from one sample that was sequenced in a study of OX40 agonist ivuxolimab in advanced cancers. Data came from immunoSEQ multiplex PCR; TCRdb stores just in-frame clones and leaves some out. In the table there are about 18,000 clones, around 70% of which are singletons. This specimen was CD4+ or CD8+ T cells sorted from blood, taken in a trial of the OX40 agonist ivuxolimab. These receptors all stem from an adult with an advanced solid tumor such as melanoma, head and neck, liver or kidney cancer.

The V gene is TRBV4-3, the J gene TRBJ2-1; 8 positions agree with TRBD2. V lost 1 base, J lost 8 bases, and 7 bases stayed unmatched. The germline gives CDR1 LGHNA, CDR2 YSLEER. The CDR3 has 15 residues. For the CDR3, the DNA is TGCGCCAGCAGCCAAGGTCCGGGAGGGCCCGATGAGCAGTTCTTC. Translation gives CASSQGPGGPDEQFF.

By sample fraction, this clone is medium-sized. The CDR3 loop reads CASSMGTGSLYEQYF. CDR3 nucleotide sequence: TGTGCCAGTAGTATGGGGACAGGTTCCCTCTACGAGCAGTACTTC. V gene TRBV19 combines with J gene TRBJ2-7; TRBD1 aligns across 8 bases. The CDR3 runs to 15 residues. From germline, CDR1 is LNHDA and CDR2 SQIVND (reference sequence). With 3 bases clipped from V and 3 bases from J, the junction kept 7 bases outside the gene matches.

In its sample, this clone was seen a few times. This CDR3 is CASSADGTIDQFF. As DNA, the CDR3 is TGTGCCAGCAGCGCCGACGGGACAATTGACCAGTTCTTC. This chain links TRBV7-9 with TRBJ2-1; D may be TRBD1 (6 bases). The CDR3 has 13 residues. Trimming took 5 bases from V and 13 from J, leaving 18 bases between them. Germline V lookup: CDR1 SEHNR, CDR2 FQNEAQ (reference sequence).

V and J are TRBV11-2 and TRBJ2-5, with D uncertain. The CDR3 extends over 12 amino acids. V was cut by 1 base and J by 7 bases, with 7 bases left in between. Germline assignment: CDR1 SGHAT and CDR2 FQNNGV. This CDR3 reads CASSLGAGTQYF. The CDR3 DNA is TGTGCCAGCAGCTTAGGCGCCGGGACCCAGTACTTC.

For this clone: A read error may account for a junction end that differs from germline. The V call is TRBV7-7, the J call TRBJ2-7; the match to TRBD2 covers 7 bases. The CDR3 spans 14 residues. Germline-derived CDR1 and CDR2 are SSHAT and FNYEAQ (reference sequence). CDR3 loop: CASSLAAGVDEQYF. The CDR3 nucleotides read TGTGCTAGCAGCCTAGCGGCGGGAGTAGACGAGCAGTACTTC. The full variable domain, rest sourced from reference TRBV7-7 and TRBJ2-7, is GAGVSQSPRYKVTKRGQDVTLRCDPISSHATLYWYQQALGQGPEFLTYFNYEAQPDKSGLPSDRFSAERPEGSISTLTIQRTEQRDSAMYRCASSLAAGVDEQYFGPGTRLTVT.

The chain employs TRBV13 and TRBJ1-1, with D tentatively TRBD1 (6 bases). The CDR3 has 12 amino acids. V was pared by 3 bases and J by 6 bases, with 8 bases between. CDR1 and CDR2 from the germline V gene are PRHDT and FYEKMQ (reference sequence). DNA of the CDR3: TGTGCCAGCAGCTTCGGACAGTCTGAAGCTTTCTTT. The encoded protein is CASSFGQSEAFF.

This chain connects TRBV28 to TRBJ1-5; TRBD1 matches 7 bases. The CDR3 has 16 amino acids. Germline CDR1 MDHEN, CDR2 SYDVKM. The V segment lost 6 bases and the J segment 1 base; nucleotides outside the gene matches: 9. The CDR3 is CASRPLTGPSNQPQHF. In nucleotides, the CDR3 is TGTGCCAGCAGACCCTTGACAGGGCCCAGCAATCAGCCCCAGCATTTT.

This clone occurred a few times. The chain recombines TRBV7-9 with TRBJ2-7; D is unclear. The CDR3 runs 12 residues. V lost 1 base, J lost 7 bases, and 8 bases lay in between. CDR1 is SEHNR, CDR2 FQNEAQ, per germline (reference sequence). The CDR3 spells CASSLEGQEQYF. The CDR3 DNA is TGTGCCAGCAGCTTAGAGGGTCAAGAGCAGTACTTC.

Only a few counts were recorded for this clone. The chain employs TRBV6-6 and TRBJ2-7; D tentatively reads TRBD1 or TRBD2 (5 bases each). The CDR3 length is 14 residues. V dropped 3 bases and J dropped 3 bases, with 12 bases sitting between them. CDR1 MNHNY and CDR2 SVGAGI come from the germline V gene (reference sequence). This CDR3 reads CASSYGTSHYEQYF. In nucleotides, the CDR3 is TGTGCCAGCAGTTATGGGACGTCTCACTACGAGCAGTACTTC.

This clone was seen only a few times. The chain employs TRBV19 and TRBJ2-1; TRBD2 matches 11 bases. The junction had 2 bases not matched to a gene; V was cut back by 5 bases and J by 2 bases. This CDR3 comprises 15 residues. Germline values: CDR1 LNHDA, CDR2 SQIVND (reference sequence). The CDR3: CASSSTSGTYNEQFF. The CDR3 region has the DNA TGTGCCAGTAGTTCGACTAGCGGGACCTACAATGAGCAGTTCTTC.

The rearrangement links TRBV28 to TRBJ1-4, with 7 bases aligning to TRBD1. CDR3 length: 15 residues. Germline-derived CDR1 and CDR2 are MDHEN and SYDVKM. Trimming at V came to 6 bases and at J to 6 bases, leaving 10 bases not matched to a gene. The CDR3 DNA is TGTGCCAGCAGAGACAGGGAAGTAGGGCATGAAAAACTGTTTTTT. Amino acids: CASRDREVGHEKLFF.

This rearrangement joins TRBV5-4 to TRBJ1-2; unclear D gene. Germline V CDR1 and CDR2: SGHNT, YYREEE (reference sequence). V was cut by 3 bases and J by 5 bases, with 14 bases left in between. This CDR3 has 14 amino acids. CDR3 in DNA: TGTGCCAGCAGCTCGTCTTCCGCATCTTATGGCTACACCTTC. This codes for CASSSSSASYGYTF.

This clone was counted only a few times. V gene TRBV19 combines with J gene TRBJ1-5; 9 nucleotides align to TRBD1. With 8 bases clipped from V and 7 bases from J, the junction kept 9 bases outside the gene matches. This CDR3 has 14 amino acids. Germline V gives CDR1 LNHDA, CDR2 SQIVND (reference sequence). This CDR3 is CASDPGQGDQPQHF. CDR3 DNA: TGTGCCAGTGATCCGGGACAGGGAGACCAGCCCCAGCATTTT.

This sequence joins TRBV5-5 and TRBJ2-2, with D maybe TRBD1 (6 bases). Germline V lookup: CDR1 SGHKS, CDR2 YYEKEE (reference sequence). Trimming left V 3 bases short and J 3 bases short, with 18 bases between. There are 17 residues in the CDR3. CDR3 bases: TGTGCCAGCAGCTACGTCACAGGGAGTGGGTACACCGGGGAGCTGTTTTTT. This codes for CASSYVTGSGYTGELFF.

The sample holds one count of this clone. The chain combines TRBV6-4 with TRBJ2-3; possible D gene TRBD1, 6 bases. Trimming shortened V by 4 bases and J by 2 bases, and 16 bases separated the two germline ends. Germline V gives CDR1 MRHNA, CDR2 SNTAGT. CDR3 length: 16 residues. CDR3 region: CASSALSQGTTDTQYF. The CDR3 region has the DNA TGTGCCAGCAGTGCCCTATCACAGGGAACCACAGATACGCAGTATTTT.

This chain uses TRBV11-2 with TRBJ2-1; 12 bases are a match to TRBD2. V was clipped by 6 bases and J by 5 bases; unmatched bases: 8. This CDR3 is 16 amino acids long. Per the germline V gene, CDR1 is SGHAT and CDR2 is FQNNGV. The CDR3 DNA reads as TGTGCCAGCAGTCCTCGGACTAGCGGGAAAAACAATGAGCAGTTCTTC. Amino acids: CASSPRTSGKNNEQFF. The full variable domain, with the rest looked up from reference TRBV11-2 and TRBJ2-1, is EAGVAQSPRYKIIEKRQSVAFWCNPISGHATLYWYQQILGQGPKLLIQFQNNGVVDDSQLPKDRFSAERLKGVDSTLKIQPAKLEDSAVYLCASSPRTSGKNNEQFFGPGTRLTVL.

The rearrangement joins TRBV19 to TRBJ2-5, with D possibly matching TRBD2 (5 bases). Per germline, CDR1 LNHDA and CDR2 SQIVND (reference sequence). The V and J ends lost 3 bases and 7 bases respectively, with 6 bases between them. CDR3 size: 11 residues. The CDR3 DNA reads as TGTGCCAGTAGTATTGGAGGGACCCAGTACTTC. This sequence encodes CASSIGGTQYF. The variable domain in full, with the rest retrieved from reference TRBV19 and TRBJ2-5, is DGGITQSPKYLFRKEGQNVTLSCEQNLNHDAMYWYRQDPGQGLRLIYYSQIVNDFQKGDIAEGYSVSREKKESFPLTVTSAQKNPTAFYLCASSIGGTQYFGPGTRLLVL.

The rearrangement uses TRBV4-1 and TRBJ2-7; D gene unclear. Germline-derived CDR1 and CDR2 are MGHRA and YSYEKL. The CDR3 totals 12 residues. V dropped 4 bases and J dropped 4 bases, with 8 bases sitting between them. This CDR3 reads CASSPDGYEQYF. The CDR3 DNA reads as TGCGCCAGCAGCCCCGACGGTTACGAGCAGTACTTC.

The rearrangement joins TRBV28 to TRBJ1-5; no clear D. This CDR3 contains 15 residues. Deletions cut 1 base from V and 1 base from J, with 8 bases between. CDR1 is MDHEN, CDR2 SYDVKM, per germline. CDR3 in amino acids: CASSLSGESNQPQHF. In DNA form, the CDR3 reads TGTGCCAGCAGTTTATCCGGGGAGAGCAATCAGCCCCAGCATTTT.

This rearrangement joins TRBV11-2 to TRBJ2-1; 7 bases map to TRBD2. Germline V gene sequence: CDR1 SGHAT, CDR2 FQNNGV. The J segment lost 8 bases and the V segment lost 2 bases, leaving 6 bases of the junction unmatched. The CDR3 runs 14 residues. CDR3 loop: CASSLSGIPDEQFF. The CDR3 nucleotides are TGTGCCAGCAGCTTAAGCGGGATCCCGGATGAGCAGTTCTTC.

The CDR3 region is CASSPGQLNQPQHF. DNA of the CDR3: TGTGCCAGCTCACCGGGACAGCTAAATCAGCCCCAGCATTTT. The rearrangement joins TRBV18 to TRBJ1-5; 7 positions agree with TRBD1. V shed 3 bases and J 4 bases; nucleotides not matched to a gene: 3. Per germline, CDR1 KGHSH and CDR2 LQKENI. CDR3 size: 14 residues. Full variable domain (remainder filled in from reference TRBV18 and TRBJ1-5): NAGVMQNPRHLVRRRGQEARLRCSPMKGHSHVYWYRQLPEEGLKFMVYLQKENIIDESGMPKERFSAEFPKEGPSILRIQQVVRGDSAAYFCASSPGQLNQPQHFGDGTRLSIL.

The rearrangement uses TRBV28 and TRBJ2-3, with 15 bases identical to TRBD2. Germline CDR1 and CDR2: MDHEN and SYDVKM. Germline trimming cut 6 bases from V and 6 bases from J; bases unmatched to any gene: 7. CDR3 length: 16 amino acids. The CDR3, as DNA: TGTGCCAGCAGCCCGGGACTAGCGGGAGGTCTGGATACGCAGTATTTT. This encodes CASSPGLAGGLDTQYF. Using reference TRBV28 and TRBJ2-3 for the parts outside the CDR3, the full variable domain is DVKVTQSSRYLVKRTGEKVFLECVQDMDHENMFWYRQDPGLGLRLIYFSYDVKMKEKGDIPEGYSVSREKKERFSLILESASTNQTSMYLCASSPGLAGGLDTQYFGPGTRLTVL.